A selection of T cell receptor beta chains follows, all from one sample in a study of blood T cells in healthy people across ages. TCRdb passed the 5' RACE reads through MiXCR, listing each CDR3 protein once. Here the sample spans around 1.5 million distinct CDR3 sequences, 42% being singletons. Specimen: blood. The receptors originated from a woman aged 18-29 years in good health. The CDR3 runs from the conserved cysteine through the conserved F or W. A D gene is named only where the DNA matches it firmly.

v_call,j_call,d_call,cdr3_aa
TRBV18,TRBJ1-2,NA,CASSPQGPNYGYTF
TRBV10-3,TRBJ2-3,TRBD2,CAVQLGTSGTDTQYF
TRBV25-1,TRBJ1-1,TRBD1,CASSEYLGQGVGTEAFF
TRBV18,TRBJ1-2,NA,CASSPPHRNYGYTF
TRBV20-1,TRBJ2-7,NA,CSARDDRGTSYEQYF
TRBV13,TRBJ2-5,NA,CAIGLSNEQYF
TRBV6-6,TRBJ1-6,TRBD1,CASSYPGQVVPLHF
TRBV5-1,TRBJ1-2,TRBD1,CASEGTGNYGYTF
TRBV9,NA,NA,CASSVSANLLETQYF
TRBV14,TRBJ2-3,TRBD2,CASSQVAGDSTDTQYF
TRBV3-1,TRBJ2-7,NA,CASSQVVVPRGSYEQYF
TRBV28,TRBJ2-3,TRBD2,CASTQPGGGLSTDTQYF
TRBV29-1,TRBJ1-1,TRBD1,CSAETGENTEAFF
TRBV11-3,TRBJ1-4,NA,CASSDGQRGDEKLFF
TRBV20-1,TRBJ2-1,NA,CSARAPRVRSYRNNEQFF
TRBV27,TRBJ2-1,TRBD1,CASSSWGDRGKYNEQFF
TRBV28,TRBJ2-7,NA,CATRVGGLLYEQYF
TRBV4-2,TRBJ2-3,NA,CATQGGSSDTQYF
TRBV27,TRBJ1-1,TRBD1,CASSRQGARAEAFF
TRBV10-1,TRBJ2-1,NA,CASSGASGHSFNEQFF
TRBV2,TRBJ1-1,NA,CASSEGLHSGAFF
TRBV5-5,TRBJ1-3,NA,CASSRAVGDGNTIYF
TRBV20-1,TRBJ2-1,TRBD2,CSARDAGRLAGGPNEQFF
TRBV5-5,TRBJ2-7,NA,CASSFESRGLSGNEQYF
TRBV20-1,TRBJ1-5,TRBD1,CSARDRAYSNQPQHF
TRBV6-4,TRBJ2-1,NA,CASSGTQYNEQFF
TRBV4-2,TRBJ2-7,TRBD2,CASGTSGAFGEQYF
TRBV12-3/TRBV12-4,TRBJ2-1,TRBD1,CASSQTGGGYNEQFF
TRBV7-6,TRBJ2-7,NA,CASSATGFHEQYF
TRBV5-1,TRBJ2-7,TRBD1,CASSPPRTGEDEQYF
TRBV20-1,TRBJ2-7,TRBD1,CSARTGATYEQYF
TRBV20-1,TRBJ2-1,NA,CSARPLRWASSYNEQFF
TRBV9,TRBJ1-1,NA,CASSPDSSNTEAFF
TRBV20-1,TRBJ2-1,NA,CSGRRDEQFF
TRBV4-1,TRBJ1-1,NA,CASSHLWGGNTEAFF
TRBV20-1,TRBJ2-7,TRBD2,CSAPDGSGSSYEQYF
TRBV6-1,TRBJ2-7,NA,CASSEGLDLYEQYF
TRBV15,TRBJ2-7,NA,CATSRVTTGLTYEQYF
TRBV20-1,TRBJ2-1,TRBD1,CSRVGQLNEQFF
TRBV3-1,TRBJ2-7,NA,CASSPPPQAGSYEQYF
TRBV29-1,TRBJ1-2,TRBD1,CSVPRDSWGYTF
TRBV29-1,TRBJ1-2,TRBD1,CSVTGQAVGGYTF